This entry describes one TCR beta chain. Its target is not known. The entry originates in a study of CXCR3-negative and CXCR3-positive naive CD8 T cells. Phenotypically, naive CD8+ T cells corresponded to CD45RO-CCR7+CD27+CD95-. CDR3 length: 17 residues. Germline lookup yields CDR1 SGHTA and CDR2 FQGTGA. UMI-tagged TRB cDNA libraries were built via 5' RACE. Following a re-call of the 5' RACE reads, TCRdb has one entry per CDR3 protein and lacks DNA. Here the sample table reports approximately 100,000 distinct CDR3 sequences. Findings of the study overall: TRB CDR3 hydrophobicity was greater in CXCR3-positive naive cells than in CXCR3-negative naive cells. With CXCR3 expression partially decreased after cryopreservation, most assays relied on fresh PBMCs.

The J gene is TRBJ2-1, the V gene TRBV7-3; with no DNA, the TCRdb D assignment of TRBD2 cannot be verified. Sequenced input: naive CXCR3+ CD8+ T cells from blood. Subset given: CD45RO-CCR7+CD27+CD95- naive CD8+ T cells expressing CXCR3 (TNR3+). This TCR was recovered from a human donor in good health. Some clones in this sample may be carry-over from other donors' samples. The CDR3 sequence: CASSPGTSGAGYNEQFF.